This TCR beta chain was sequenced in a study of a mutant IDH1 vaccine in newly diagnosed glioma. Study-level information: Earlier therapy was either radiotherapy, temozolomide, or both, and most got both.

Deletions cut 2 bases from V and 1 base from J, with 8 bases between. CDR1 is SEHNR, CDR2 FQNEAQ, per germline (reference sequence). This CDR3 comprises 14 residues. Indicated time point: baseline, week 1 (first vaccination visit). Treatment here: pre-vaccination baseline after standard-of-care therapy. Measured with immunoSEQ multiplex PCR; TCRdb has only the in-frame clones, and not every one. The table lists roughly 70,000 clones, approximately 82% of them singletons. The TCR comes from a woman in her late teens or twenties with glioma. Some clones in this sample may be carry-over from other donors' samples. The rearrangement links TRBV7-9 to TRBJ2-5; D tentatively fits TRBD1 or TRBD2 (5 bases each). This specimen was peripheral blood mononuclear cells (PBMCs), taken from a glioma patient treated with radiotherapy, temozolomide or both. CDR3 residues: CASSLPGPQETQYF. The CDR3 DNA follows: TGTGCCAGCAGCTTACCGGGACCCCAAGAGACCCAGTACTTC. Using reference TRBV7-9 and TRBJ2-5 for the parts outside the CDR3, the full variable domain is DTGVSQNPRHKITKRGQNVTFRCDPISEHNRLYWYRQTLGQGPEFLTYFQNEAQLEKSRLLSDRFSAERPKGSFSTLEIQRTEQGDSAMYLCASSLPGPQETQYFGPGTRLLVL.